This entry lists 26 T cell receptor beta chains sequenced from one sample in a study of cytomegalovirus exposure and HLA in healthy donors. In the PCR, 60 Vbeta and 13 Jbeta primers were used. Here immunoSEQ multiplex PCR was the method, and the copy in TCRdb shows in-frame clones only, minus some. The table lists 160,000 or so clones, around four fifths of them singletons. The sequenced sample was PBMCs. The origin of the receptors is a man aged 25-40 years in good health and CMV-seronegative.

This chain links TRBV7-8 with TRBJ1-2; TRBD1 matches 7 bases. The CDR3 has 15 residues. Germline V CDR1 and CDR2: SGHVS, FQNEAQ. Losses at the gene ends were 7 bases for V and 0 bases for J; bases not matched to a gene: 8. The DNA of the CDR3 is TGTGCCAGCACCCCCTCGGACAGGCCTAACTATGGCTACACCTTC. Its translation is CASTPSDRPNYGYTF.

The rearrangement uses TRBV19 and TRBJ2-3; D may be TRBD2 (5 bases). The CDR3 is 14 residues long. The ends were cut back, 1 base at V and 1 base at J, with 6 bases in the middle. Per the germline V gene, CDR1 is LNHDA and CDR2 is SQIVND (reference sequence). The CDR3 DNA sequence: TGTGCCAGTAGTATAGTGAGGGGCACAGATACGCAGTATTTT. It codes for CASSIVRGTDTQYF.

The chain recombines TRBV10-1 with TRBJ2-3; 9 positions agree with TRBD2. Trimming took 9 bases from V and 3 from J; bases not matched to a gene: 4. The CDR3 is 13 amino acids. Germline V gene data show CDR1 as WNHNN and CDR2 as SYGVQD (reference sequence). CDR3 protein: CASSGGRTDTQYF. The CDR3 DNA sequence: TGCGCCAGTAGCGGGGGTCGGACAGATACGCAGTATTTT.

This clone was observed a few times. The chain is built from TRBV4-2 and TRBJ2-3, with D perhaps matching TRBD2 (5 bases). V shed 3 bases and J shed 2 bases, with 6 bases lying between them. Germline V CDR1 and CDR2: LGHNA, YNFKEQ. The length of the CDR3 is 13 residues. The CDR3 sequence is CASSQTTTDTQYF. The CDR3 bases are TGTGCCAGCAGCCAGACTACCACAGATACGCAGTATTTT.

This chain uses TRBV5-6 with TRBJ1-1; D perhaps matches TRBD1 (5 bases). CDR3 length: 14 residues. V was shortened by 4 bases and J by 4 bases, with 14 bases between the two germline ends. CDR1 is SGHDT and CDR2 is YYEEEE in the germline V gene. CDR3 in DNA: TGTGCCAGCAGCGCGGGACCCACCGGCACTGAAGCTTTCTTT. Translation: CASSAGPTGTEAFF. Supplemented by reference TRBV5-6 and TRBJ1-1, the full variable domain reads DAGVTQSPTHLIKTRGQQVTLRCSPKSGHDTVSWYQQALGQGPQFIFQYYEEEERQRGNFPDRFSGHQFPNYSSELNVNALLLGDSALYLCASSAGPTGTEAFFGQGTRLTVV.

As DNA, the CDR3 is TGTGCCAGCAGTTACTTGACAGGGGTTAATGAAGCTTTCTTT. This encodes CASSYLTGVNEAFF. The chain combines TRBV6-5 with TRBJ1-1; 8 bases align to TRBD1. Germline loops: CDR1 MNHEY, CDR2 SVGAGI. J gave up 7 bases and V 1 base, and 5 bases lay outside the gene matches. The CDR3 covers 14 residues.

The chain carries TRBV7-9 and TRBJ2-7; tentative D call: TRBD1 (6 bases). The CDR3 runs to 14 residues. Germline CDR1 reads SEHNR; CDR2 reads FQNEAQ (reference sequence). Trimming shortened V by 5 bases and J by 1 base, and 12 bases separated the two germline ends. In nucleotides, the CDR3 is TGTGCCAGCAGCAACCCTGACAGGTCCTACGAGCAGTACTTC. This encodes CASSNPDRSYEQYF.

The rearrangement uses TRBV2 and TRBJ1-5; 11 bases are a match to TRBD1. The junction had 3 bases not matched to a gene; V was cut back by 5 bases and J by 3 bases. Germline values: CDR1 SNHLY, CDR2 FYNNEI. There are 15 residues in the CDR3. CDR3 DNA: TGTGCCAGCAGTCGGGACAGGGGGGCCAATCAGCCCCAGCATTTT. This translates into CASSRDRGANQPQHF.

The V call is TRBV7-5, the J call TRBJ1-2. TRBV7-5 is a pseudogene segment. There are 13 residues in the CDR3. The CDR3 region has the DNA TGTGCCAGAAGCTATGGAGCTAACTATGGCTACACCTTC. As protein: CARSYGANYGYTF.

The chain is built from TRBV5-6 and TRBJ2-5; 14 nucleotides line up with TRBD2. Germline-derived CDR1 and CDR2 are SGHDT and YYEEEE. The V gene end was trimmed by 4 bases and the J gene end by 5 bases; junction bases not matched to a gene: 7. This CDR3 is built from 16 residues. Written as DNA, the CDR3 is TGTGCCAGCAGCCCGGGACTAGCGGGAGTGTGGGAGACCCAGTACTTC. Its protein is CASSPGLAGVWETQYF.

There are a few counts of this clone. V usage is TRBV28 and J usage is TRBJ2-7; no reliable D call. V shed 6 bases and J shed 2 bases, with 11 bases lying between them. CDR1 MDHEN and CDR2 SYDVKM come from the germline V gene. The length of the CDR3 is 13 residues. The CDR3 DNA sequence: TGTGCCAGCAGCTCCGGGTTTCCCTACGAGCAGTACTTC. It translates to CASSSGFPYEQYF.

The chain uses TRBV7-9 and TRBJ1-6; 8 positions agree with TRBD1. Germline CDR1 SEHNR, CDR2 FQNEAQ (reference sequence). Trimming took 4 bases from V and 6 from J; bases not matched to a gene: 5. There are 15 residues in the CDR3. The CDR3 DNA reads TGTGCCAGCAGCTCAAAGGGACAGGCTAATTCACCCCTCCACTTT. Its translation: CASSSKGQANSPLHF.

The rearrangement links TRBV7-9 to TRBJ2-7; D not resolved. V shed 2 bases and J shed 2 bases, with 19 bases lying between them. Germline V gene sequence: CDR1 SEHNR, CDR2 FQNEAQ (reference sequence). CDR3 length: 17 residues. The CDR3 loop reads CASSLSYEVESTYEQYF. In DNA, the CDR3 is TGTGCCAGCAGCTTATCCTACGAGGTGGAGTCCACCTACGAGCAGTACTTC.

The V gene is TRBV9, the J gene TRBJ1-2; 10 nucleotides line up with TRBD1. Germline V gene sequence: CDR1 SGDLS, CDR2 YYNGEE. The length of the CDR3 is 15 residues. V gave up 2 bases and J gave up 4 bases; unmatched junction bases: 5. The DNA of the CDR3 is TGTGCCAGCAGCGTGGGGACAGGGGCGACCTATGGCTACACCTTC. Its protein is CASSVGTGATYGYTF.

This clone was seen a few times. This chain uses TRBV4-2 with TRBJ1-2; D call uncertain. The V end was cut by 0 bases, the J end by 2 bases, with 10 bases between. The CDR3 runs 15 residues. Per germline, CDR1 LGHNA and CDR2 YNFKEQ. In nucleotides, the CDR3 is TGTGCCAGCAGCCAAGATAAGAACAGCAACTATGGCTACACCTTC. Residues: CASSQDKNSNYGYTF.

The chain is built from TRBV5-6 and TRBJ1-5, with 7 bases fitting TRBD1. The CDR3 sequence is 16 residues long. The V segment lost 4 bases and the J segment 1 base; nucleotides outside the gene matches: 8. The germline gives CDR1 SGHDT, CDR2 YYEEEE. This chain's CDR3 is CASSPNTGESNQPQHF. The CDR3 nucleotides are TGTGCCAGCAGCCCAAATACAGGGGAAAGCAATCAGCCCCAGCATTTT.

V and J are TRBV7-8 and TRBJ2-7, with 11 bases fitting TRBD2. CDR3 length: 15 amino acids. Germline V gene sequence: CDR1 SGHVS, CDR2 FQNEAQ. Trimming removed 7 bases from V and 6 bases from J; junction bases left unmatched: 11. The CDR3 region has the DNA TGTGCCAGCACCATAAATAGCGGGAGGGGGCTCGAGCAGTACTTC. It codes for CASTINSGRGLEQYF.

The V gene is TRBV4-3, the J gene TRBJ1-3; a weak D match, TRBD1 (6 bases). From germline, CDR1 is LGHNA and CDR2 YSLEER. This CDR3 has 18 amino acids. Trimming removed 0 bases from V and 0 bases from J, with 15 bases in between. CDR3: CASSQDLQGTFSGNTIYF. The CDR3 DNA reads as TGCGCCAGCAGCCAAGATTTACAGGGAACTTTCTCTGGAAACACCATATATTTT.

CDR3 bases: TGTGCCAGCAGCACGGCAGGGAAGTCTGGGGCCAACGTCCTGACTTTC. Its translation is CASSTAGKSGANVLTF. The genes are TRBV6-6 and TRBJ2-6, with D possibly matching TRBD1 (5 bases). V dropped 6 bases and J dropped 1 base, with 13 bases sitting between them. The V gene's germline CDR1 is MNHNY and CDR2 SVGAGI (reference sequence). This CDR3 is built from 16 residues.

The sample holds a few counts of this clone. V gene TRBV20-1 combines with J gene TRBJ2-1; maybe TRBD2 (6 bases). In germline, CDR1 is DFQATT, CDR2 SNEGSKA (reference sequence). Trimming cost V 5 bases and J 6 bases, with 8 bases left between them. This CDR3 comprises 11 residues. In DNA, the CDR3 is TGCAGTGCTCCACTAGCCAATGAGCAGTTCTTC. Its protein product is CSAPLANEQFF.

This sequence joins TRBV4-3 and TRBJ2-7, with D possibly TRBD1 on 6 matching bases. The CDR3 contains 14 residues. Germline V gives CDR1 LGHNA, CDR2 YSLEER. The ends were cut back, 0 bases at V and 3 bases at J, with 9 bases in the middle. The CDR3 DNA follows: TGCGCCAGCAGCCAAGAGGAGACAGGCTACGAGCAGTACTTC. It yields the protein CASSQEETGYEQYF.

The V and J genes are TRBV5-4 and TRBJ1-2; tentative D call: TRBD1 (5 bases). From germline, CDR1 is SGHNT and CDR2 YYREEE (reference sequence). The length of the CDR3 is 13 residues. Trimming pared 1 base from V and 4 bases from J, leaving 8 bases between. DNA for the CDR3: TGTGCCAGCAGCTTGCTGGGGGGCTATGGCTACACCTTC. Protein: CASSLLGGYGYTF.

This chain connects TRBV7-6 to TRBJ2-1, with TRBD2 matching over 11 bases. Germline values: CDR1 SGHVS, CDR2 FNYEAQ. The CDR3 spans 16 residues. V shed 6 bases and J 5 bases; nucleotides not matched to a gene: 9. CDR3 sequence: CASSLPGLAANNEQFF. The CDR3 nucleotides read TGTGCCAGCAGTCTCCCGGGACTAGCGGCAAACAATGAGCAGTTCTTC. Together with reference TRBV7-6 and TRBJ2-1, the CDR3 gives the full variable domain: GAGVSQSPRYKVTKRGQDVALRCDPISGHVSLYWYRQALGQGPEFLTYFNYEAQQDKSGLPNDRFSAERPEGSISTLTIQRTEQRDSAMYRCASSLPGLAANNEQFFGPGTRLTVL.

The chain joins TRBV15 to TRBJ1-6; 7 bases match TRBD1. With 0 bases clipped from V and 7 bases from J, the junction kept 0 bases outside the gene matches. This CDR3 is 14 amino acids long. The germline CDR1 and CDR2 sequences are LNHNV and YYDKDF (reference sequence). The CDR3 DNA follows: TGTGCCACCAGCAGAGACAGGGGGAATTCACCCCTCCACTTT. It encodes CATSRDRGNSPLHF.

The DNA of the CDR3 is TGTGCCAGCGGCCTATCGGGGTTCACTGAAGCTTTCTTT. It encodes CASGLSGFTEAFF. The rearrangement links TRBV7-3 to TRBJ1-1; D is uncertain. Trimming removed 8 bases from V and 4 bases from J, with 14 bases in between. This CDR3 spans 13 amino acids. CDR1 is SGHTA, CDR2 FQGTGA, per germline. Full variable domain (remainder filled in from reference TRBV7-3 and TRBJ1-1): GAGVSQTPSNKVTEKGKYVELRCDPISGHTALYWYRQSLGQGPEFLIYFQGTGAADDSGLPNDRFFAVRPEGSVSTLKIQRTERGDSAVYLCASGLSGFTEAFFGQGTRLTVV.

V and J are TRBV28 and TRBJ2-3, with TRBD2 identical over 8 bases. Germline-derived CDR1 and CDR2 are MDHEN and SYDVKM. V lost 2 bases and J lost 0; bases outside the gene matches: 4. The CDR3 contains 16 residues. The CDR3 sequence is CASSLVQRGSTDTQYF. The CDR3 bases are TGTGCCAGCAGTTTAGTGCAGCGGGGGAGCACAGATACGCAGTATTTT.